Below, one TCR beta chain is given with its context. Its antigen is as yet unknown. This record belongs to a study of cytomegalovirus exposure and HLA in healthy donors. The CDR3 is 14 residues long. The trim removed 6 bases at V and 5 bases at J, leaving 9 bases unmatched. In germline, CDR1 is SEHNR, CDR2 FQNEAQ (reference sequence). General study points: Associated with HLA alleles at 0.05 false discovery rate in a later analysis were 16,951 TCR beta sequences.

Amplification used 60 Vbeta primers and 13 Jbeta primers. Only in-frame clones appear in the TCRdb table, and some are missing; sequencing was by immunoSEQ multiplex PCR. The sample holds some 140,000 clones; roughly 80% are singletons and the top ten take approximately 3%. The receptor was derived from a female donor in good health and CMV-seronegative. The source material was PBMCs. This chain joins TRBV7-9 and TRBJ1-1; TRBD1 aligns across 7 bases. The CDR3 coding sequence is TGTGCCAGCAGTTCGCGACAGGGACGGACTGAAGCTTTCTTT. Translating it yields CASSSRQGRTEAFF.